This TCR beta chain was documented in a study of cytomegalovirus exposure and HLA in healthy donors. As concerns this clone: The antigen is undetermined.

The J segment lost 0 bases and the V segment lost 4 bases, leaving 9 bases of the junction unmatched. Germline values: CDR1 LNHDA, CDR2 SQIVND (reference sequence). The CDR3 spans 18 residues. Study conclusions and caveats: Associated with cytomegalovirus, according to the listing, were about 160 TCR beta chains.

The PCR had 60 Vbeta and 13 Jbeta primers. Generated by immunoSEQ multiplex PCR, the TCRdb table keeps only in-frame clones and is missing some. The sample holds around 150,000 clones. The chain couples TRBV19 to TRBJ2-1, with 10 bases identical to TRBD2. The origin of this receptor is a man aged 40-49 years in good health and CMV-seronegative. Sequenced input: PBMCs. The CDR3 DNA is TGTGCCAGTAGTACCTCAGCGGGGGGGCCGAGCTCCTACAATGAGCAGTTCTTC. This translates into CASSTSAGGPSSYNEQFF.